Included here is one TCR beta chain sequence, with context. Libraries were prepared by immunoSEQ multiplex PCR; TCRdb keeps only in-frame clonotypes and omits some of them. The repertoire holds about 120,000 clones, nearly 90% seen once, with 3.5% to 4% in the top ten. These data belong to a study of blood T cell repertoires in COVID-19. The sequenced material came from peripheral blood. This clonotype originated in a woman aged 60-75 years with COVID-19, enrolled during active disease.

In nucleotides, the CDR3 is TGTGCCAGCAGCCGACGGATTGCGGGGAGTGAGCAGTTCTTC. This encodes CASSRRIAGSEQFF. The rearrangement joins TRBV11-2 to TRBJ2-1; the D gene is possibly TRBD2 (6 bases). The V gene lost 5 bases and the J gene lost 9 bases, with 17 bases spanning the gap. CDR1 is SGHAT, CDR2 FQNNGV, per germline. The CDR3 is made up of 14 amino acids. The variable domain in full, completed from reference TRBV11-2 and TRBJ2-1, reads EAGVAQSPRYKIIEKRQSVAFWCNPISGHATLYWYQQILGQGPKLLIQFQNNGVVDDSQLPKDRFSAERLKGVDSTLKIQPAKLEDSAVYLCASSRRIAGSEQFFGPGTRLTVL.